The 17 T cell receptor beta chains below come from one sample, sequenced in a study of Graves' ophthalmopathy and Graves' hyperthyroidism. TCR beta CDR3 amplification used RNA transcripts. Investigators did first-round RT-PCR with HTBI primers, then second-round multiplex PCR. TCRdb reprocessed the multiplex PCR reads via MiXCR and lists one record per CDR3 protein. This sample has 150,000 to 200,000 distinct CDR3 sequences, with just under 40% found just once. The sample taken for sequencing was peripheral blood. The receptors come from a man aged 25 to 40 with Graves' ophthalmopathy.

This clonotype was seen at least ten times. V usage is TRBV6-5 and J usage is TRBJ1-1, with 11 bases lining up with TRBD1. CDR3 size: 15 residues. CDR1 is MNHEY and CDR2 is SVGAGI in the germline V gene. J gave up 3 bases and V 8 bases, and 8 bases lay outside the gene matches. CDR3 coding DNA: TGTGCCAGCTACGGACAGGGGGCAGGGGACACTGAAGCTTTCTTT. Amino acid sequence: CASYGQGAGDTEAFF.

This clonotype is medium-sized by share. The rearrangement uses TRBV6-5 and TRBJ2-6; 7 positions agree with TRBD1. The CDR3 sequence is 18 residues long. The V segment lost 6 bases and the J segment 1 base; nucleotides outside the gene matches: 12. Germline CDR1 MNHEY, CDR2 SVGAGI. The CDR3 coding sequence is TGTGCCAGCAGGCCCTCGGGACAGATCCGTTCTGGGGCCAACGTCCTGACTTTC. It translates to CASRPSGQIRSGANVLTF.

This clonotype was detected ten times or more. The chain joins TRBV7-2 to TRBJ1-1; tentatively, D is TRBD1 (6 bases). The CDR3 is 15 amino acids. Germline values: CDR1 SGHTA, CDR2 FQGNSA. V gave up 0 bases and J gave up 0 bases, with 8 bases separating them. CDR3 amino acids: CASSLAGHLNTEAFF. CDR3 coding DNA: TGTGCCAGCAGCTTAGCGGGACATCTGAACACTGAAGCTTTCTTT.

The chain combines TRBV6-2 or TRBV6-3 with TRBJ1-2, with a possible D match to TRBD1 (5 bases). The CDR3 spans 12 residues. CDR1 is MNHEY, CDR2 SVGEGT, per germline. Trimming removed 8 bases from V and 5 bases from J, with 12 bases in between. The CDR3 bases are TGTGCCAGCGAAGGGGCCGGTTATGGCTACACCTTC. It translates to CASEGAGYGYTF.

The CDR3 nucleotides read TGTGCCAGCTCAGGTGAGGGAATAGGCTACACCTTC. Translated, it gives CASSGEGIGYTF. The chain combines TRBV9 with TRBJ1-2, with D hard to call. This CDR3 is built from 12 residues. Germline V gene sequence: CDR1 SGDLS, CDR2 YYNGEE. Trimming removed 7 bases from V and 8 bases from J, with 15 bases in between.

This clonotype showed up many times. Germline is not matched at one junction end, which may reflect a read error. This sequence joins TRBV7-2 and TRBJ2-5; TRBD2 aligns across 8 bases. The CDR3 consists of 13 residues. CDR1 is SGHTA and CDR2 is FQGNSA in the germline V gene. The CDR3 sequence: CASSFTSGETQYF. The CDR3 DNA is TGTGCCAGTAGCTTTACTAGCGGCGAGACCCAGTACTTC.

This clonotype showed up just once. This sequence joins TRBV6-5 and TRBJ2-5; D is unclear. This CDR3 has 14 residues. Trimming removed 0 bases at V and 2 bases at J, with 7 bases between. CDR1 MNHEY and CDR2 SVGAGI come from the germline V gene. CDR3: CASSYSRVQETQYF. CDR3 DNA sequence: TGTGCCAGCAGTTACTCAAGAGTTCAAGAGACCCAGTACTTC.

The chain joins TRBV4-3 to TRBJ1-6, with D uncertain. CDR3 length: 13 amino acids. The V end was cut by 1 base, the J end by 7 bases, with 5 bases between. Germline-derived CDR1 and CDR2 are LGHNA and YSLEER. CDR3 sequence reads: CASSQVINSPLHF. The CDR3 DNA follows: TGCGCCAGCAGCCAAGTAATCAATTCACCCCTCCACTTT.

This clonotype was found many times. The chain employs TRBV6-2 or TRBV6-3 and TRBJ2-7; unclear D gene. The CDR3 runs to 11 residues. In germline, CDR1 is MNHEY, CDR2 SVGEGT. The germline V and J ends were trimmed by 5 bases and 7 bases, with 9 bases remaining between them. The CDR3 DNA reads as TGTGCCAGCAGTGGGGATCTAGAGCAGTACTTC. Translated: CASSGDLEQYF.

This clonotype was observed a few times. CDR3 in amino acids: CASSLVAGQNTEAFF. The CDR3 nucleotides read TGTGCCAGCAGCTTAGTTGCGGGACAGAACACTGAAGCTTTCTTT. The chain uses TRBV7-2 and TRBJ1-1; tentative D call: TRBD1 (6 bases). V lost 1 base to trimming and J lost 1 base, with 10 bases between them. The CDR3 runs to 15 residues. CDR1 is SGHTA, CDR2 FQGNSA, per germline.

This clonotype was observed a handful of times. V is TRBV6-1 and J is TRBJ2-5; D perhaps matches TRBD2 (6 bases). Germline values: CDR1 MNHNS, CDR2 SASEGT. V lost 6 bases and J lost 5, with 19 bases in between. This CDR3 region has 15 residues. The CDR3 DNA sequence: TGTGCCAGCAGCGGACCGGGACGGCTAGCGGAGACCCAGTACTTC. Its translation is CASSGPGRLAETQYF.

This clonotype was detected many times. One junction end disagrees with the germline gene, perhaps due to a read error. This chain joins TRBV7-7 and TRBJ2-7; TRBD2 matches at 10 bases. This CDR3 is built from 14 residues. Germline CDR1 and CDR2: SSHAT and FNYEAQ (reference sequence). In DNA form, the CDR3 reads TGTGCTAGCAGCTTAGGAGCGGGAGGGGGCGAGCAGTACTTC. Its protein is CASSLGAGGGEQYF.

The chain carries TRBV7-2 and TRBJ2-5; D may correspond to TRBD1 or TRBD2 (6 bases each). V gave up 1 base and J gave up 7 bases, with 16 bases separating them. CDR1 and CDR2 from the germline V gene are SGHTA and FQGNSA. The CDR3 is 15 amino acids. In nucleotides, the CDR3 is TGTGCCAGCAGCTTAGTCTCGGGGGCGCAGGGGACCCAGTACTTC. This sequence encodes CASSLVSGAQGTQYF.

The rearrangement joins TRBV28 to TRBJ2-7; 9 nucleotides align to TRBD2. The V segment lost 5 bases and the J segment 2 bases; nucleotides outside the gene matches: 10. This CDR3 spans 16 amino acids. The germline V gene encodes CDR1 MDHEN and CDR2 SYDVKM. The CDR3 DNA reads as TGTGCCAGCAGTGTTCGTGGGAGCGGGAGGCCCTACGAGCAGTACTTC. Translated, it gives CASSVRGSGRPYEQYF. The complete variable domain, with remaining parts taken from reference TRBV28 and TRBJ2-7, reads DVKVTQSSRYLVKRTGEKVFLECVQDMDHENMFWYRQDPGLGLRLIYFSYDVKMKEKGDIPEGYSVSREKKERFSLILESASTNQTSMYLCASSVRGSGRPYEQYFGPGTRLTVT.

This clonotype appeared a single time. The rearrangement links TRBV28 to TRBJ1-2, with 8 bases that match TRBD1. Trimming took 4 bases from V and 8 from J; bases not matched to a gene: 9. This CDR3 spans 14 amino acids. Germline V gives CDR1 MDHEN, CDR2 SYDVKM. In DNA, the CDR3 is TGTGCCAGCAGTTCTCACAGGGGGTACTGGGGCTACACCTTC. Encoded protein: CASSSHRGYWGYTF.

V usage is TRBV28 and J usage is TRBJ1-1, with D possibly TRBD1 on 6 matching bases. Per the germline V gene, CDR1 is MDHEN and CDR2 is SYDVKM. V lost 4 bases and J lost 2, with 17 bases in between. CDR3 size: 16 residues. The CDR3 DNA reads TGTGCCAGCAGTTCGCCCGCAGGGGCCCCCAACACTGAAGCTTTCTTT. Residues: CASSSPAGAPNTEAFF.

This clonotype was observed many times. The chain combines TRBV20-1 with TRBJ2-5, with 10 bases that match TRBD1. Unmatched junction bases numbered 10, after V lost 6 bases and J lost 3 bases. The length of the CDR3 is 15 residues. Germline values: CDR1 DFQATT, CDR2 SNEGSKA (reference sequence). The CDR3 loop is CSAQKGQGLEETQYF. The CDR3, as DNA: TGCAGTGCGCAGAAGGGACAGGGGTTAGAAGAGACCCAGTACTTC.